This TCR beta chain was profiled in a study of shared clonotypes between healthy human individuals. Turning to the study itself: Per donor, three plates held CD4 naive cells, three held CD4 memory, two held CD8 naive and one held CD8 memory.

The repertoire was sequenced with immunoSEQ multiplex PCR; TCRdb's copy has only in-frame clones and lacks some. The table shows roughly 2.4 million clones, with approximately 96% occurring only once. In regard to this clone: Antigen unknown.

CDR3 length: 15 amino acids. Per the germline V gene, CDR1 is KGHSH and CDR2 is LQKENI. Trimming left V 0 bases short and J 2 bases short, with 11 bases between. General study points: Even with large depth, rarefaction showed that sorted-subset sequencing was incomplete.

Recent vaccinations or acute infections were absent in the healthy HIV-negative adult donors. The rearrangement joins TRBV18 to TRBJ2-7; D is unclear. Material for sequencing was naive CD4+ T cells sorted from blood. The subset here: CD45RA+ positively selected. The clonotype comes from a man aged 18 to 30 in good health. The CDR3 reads CASSPPMGIAYEQYF. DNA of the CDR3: TGTGCCAGCTCACCACCGATGGGGATAGCCTACGAGCAGTACTTC.